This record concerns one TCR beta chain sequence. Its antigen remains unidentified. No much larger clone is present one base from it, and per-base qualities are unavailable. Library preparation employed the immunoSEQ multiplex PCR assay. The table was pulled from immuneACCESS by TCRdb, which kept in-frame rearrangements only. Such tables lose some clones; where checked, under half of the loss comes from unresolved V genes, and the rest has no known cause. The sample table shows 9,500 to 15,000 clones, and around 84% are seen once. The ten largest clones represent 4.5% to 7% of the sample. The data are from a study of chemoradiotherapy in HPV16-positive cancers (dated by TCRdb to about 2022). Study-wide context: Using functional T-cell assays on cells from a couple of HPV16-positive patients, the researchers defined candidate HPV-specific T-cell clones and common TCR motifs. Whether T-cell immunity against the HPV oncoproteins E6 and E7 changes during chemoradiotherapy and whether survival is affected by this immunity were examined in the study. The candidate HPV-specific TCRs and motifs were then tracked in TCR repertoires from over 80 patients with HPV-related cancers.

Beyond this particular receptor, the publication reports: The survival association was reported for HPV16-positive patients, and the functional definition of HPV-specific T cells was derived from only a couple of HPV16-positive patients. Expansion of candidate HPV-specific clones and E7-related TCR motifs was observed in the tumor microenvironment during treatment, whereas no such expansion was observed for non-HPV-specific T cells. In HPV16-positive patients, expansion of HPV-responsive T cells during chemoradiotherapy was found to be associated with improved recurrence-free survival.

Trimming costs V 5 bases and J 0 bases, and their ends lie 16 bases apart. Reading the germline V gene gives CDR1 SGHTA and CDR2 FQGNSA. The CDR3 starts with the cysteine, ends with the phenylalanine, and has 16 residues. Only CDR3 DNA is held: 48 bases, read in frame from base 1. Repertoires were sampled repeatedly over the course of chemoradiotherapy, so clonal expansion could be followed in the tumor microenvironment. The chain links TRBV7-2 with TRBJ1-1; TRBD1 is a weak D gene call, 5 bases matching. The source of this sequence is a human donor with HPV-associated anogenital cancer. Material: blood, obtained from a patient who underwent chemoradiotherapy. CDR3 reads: CASSRGVGQLNTEAFF. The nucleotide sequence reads TGTGCCAGCAGCCGGGGGGTAGGGCAACTGAACACTGAAGCTTTCTTT.